The sequence of this TCR beta chain was determined in a study of blood T cell repertoires in COVID-19. The table came from immunoSEQ multiplex PCR; TCRdb's copy has only in-frame clones and leaves some out. The data contain some 150,000 clones, 81% of them seen just once; the ten biggest clones take up 8.4%. This clone has only one observation. CDR3 length: 14 amino acids. Trimming removed 0 bases from V and 4 bases from J, with 8 bases in between. The germline V gene encodes CDR1 SGHDT and CDR2 YYEEEE. Sequencing input: peripheral blood. The rearrangement joins TRBV5-6 to TRBJ1-3; D possibly corresponds to TRBD1 (6 bases). This sequence was found in a woman aged 55-70 years with active or convalescent COVID-19. The CDR3 bases are TGTGCCAGCAGCTTGGTTGGACAGGGAAACACCATATATTTT. Its protein is CASSLVGQGNTIYF.